The 14 T cell receptor beta chains in this list originate from one sample, sequenced in a study of prognosis after radiotherapy for stage I lung cancer. From genomic DNA, two-round multiplex PCR was used to amplify TCR beta CDR3. The authors ran first-round PCR with primers specific to each TRBV and TRBJ gene. TCRdb re-called the multiplex PCR reads through MiXCR, storing one row per CDR3 protein. Among about 35,000 distinct CDR3 sequences listed, around 35% were seen once. The sequenced sample was PBMCs, obtained before or after stereotactic body radiation therapy (not recorded which). The receptors derive from a donor of 50 years or more with non-small cell lung cancer.

The chain employs TRBV20-1 and TRBJ2-1, with D possibly TRBD2 on 6 matching bases. The germline gives CDR1 DFQATT, CDR2 SNEGSKA (reference sequence). This CDR3 has 13 amino acids. Trimming took 4 bases from V and 6 from J, leaving 13 bases between them. In nucleotides, the CDR3 is TGCAGTGCTACATACCCGACTAGCAATGAGCAGTTCTTC. The encoded protein is CSATYPTSNEQFF.

At least ten counts were recorded for this clonotype. The V call is TRBV11-3, the J call TRBJ2-2; TRBD1 aligns across 7 bases. Germline V gene sequence: CDR1 SGHNT, CDR2 YENEEA. The CDR3 loop spans 16 amino acids. The trim removed 5 bases at V and 4 bases at J, leaving 10 bases unmatched. The CDR3 bases are TGTGCCAGCAGCCTGGGTATAGGACAGGCCACCGGGGAGCTGTTTTTT. Residues: CASSLGIGQATGELFF. The full variable domain, rest sourced from reference TRBV11-3 and TRBJ2-2, is EAGVVQSPRYKIIEKKQPVAFWCNPISGHNTLYWYLQNLGQGPELLIRYENEEAVDDSQLPKDRFSAERLKGVDSTLKIQPAELGDSAVYLCASSLGIGQATGELFFGEGSRLTVL.

About this clonotype: This may stem from a read error, because a much larger clone lies one nucleotide away. The rearrangement uses TRBV29-1 and TRBJ2-7, with D possibly matching TRBD1 (6 bases). The CDR3 totals 12 residues. The germline V gene encodes CDR1 SQVTM and CDR2 ANQGSEA. This CDR3 reads CSVLQGSYDQYF. The CDR3 DNA sequence: TGCAGCGTACTACAGGGCTCCTACGATCAGTACTTC.

This clonotype was counted many times. This chain joins TRBV6-1 and TRBJ2-3; 8 bases line up with TRBD2. The germline V gene encodes CDR1 MNHNS and CDR2 SASEGT. With 9 bases clipped from V and 7 bases from J, the junction kept 9 bases outside the gene matches. This CDR3 is 13 amino acids long. CDR3 bases: TGTGCCAGTGCATTCGGGGGGGCAAATACGCAGTATTTT. Translation gives CASAFGGANTQYF.

Of note for this clonotype: The junction does not match germline at one end; this may be a read error. The chain links TRBV6-9 to TRBJ1-5; D gene uncertain. The CDR3 contains 14 residues. CDR1 MNHGY and CDR2 SVAAGI come from the germline V gene. In DNA form, the CDR3 reads TGTGCCCGCAGTTACGGTCGGACCAATCAGCCCCAGCATTTT. Translation: CARSYGRTNQPQHF.

The chain recombines TRBV5-1 with TRBJ2-7; D is undetermined. The ends were cut back, 3 bases at V and 4 bases at J, with 8 bases in the middle. Looked up from germline, CDR1 is SGHRS and CDR2 is YFSETQ. The CDR3 loop spans 12 amino acids. In DNA form, the CDR3 reads TGCGCCAGCAGCTCCACTCTATACGAGCAGTACTTC. Translation: CASSSTLYEQYF.

This clonotype turned up a few times. The chain links TRBV9 to TRBJ2-3; maybe TRBD2 (5 bases). Germline V CDR1 and CDR2: SGDLS, YYNGEE. Trimming shortened V by 0 bases and J by 2 bases, and 13 bases separated the two germline ends. CDR3 length: 16 residues. CDR3: CASSVGDPAVTDTQYF. The CDR3 region has the DNA TGTGCCAGCAGCGTAGGAGACCCAGCGGTCACAGATACGCAGTATTTT.

This clonotype was picked up many times. The V gene is TRBV5-4, the J gene TRBJ2-7; D may be TRBD1 or TRBD2 (5 bases each). This CDR3 contains 13 residues. Looked up from germline, CDR1 is SGHNT and CDR2 is YYREEE (reference sequence). V was pared by 3 bases and J by 6 bases, with 13 bases between. CDR3 region: CASSSTRDAEQYF. The CDR3 bases are TGTGCCAGCAGCTCTACCCGGGACGCCGAGCAGTACTTC.

This clonotype was counted at least ten times. This chain uses TRBV28 with TRBJ1-5; the D gene is possibly TRBD1 (6 bases). V shed 7 bases and J shed 6 bases, with 19 bases lying between them. The CDR3 sequence is 15 residues long. Germline lookup yields CDR1 MDHEN and CDR2 SYDVKM. The CDR3 loop reads CASIEQGEVGQPQHF. Here the CDR3 DNA reads TGTGCCAGCATCGAACAGGGTGAGGTAGGTCAGCCCCAGCATTTT.

This clonotype was detected many times. The chain recombines TRBV28 with TRBJ2-3; TRBD2 agrees at 10 bases. Germline-derived CDR1 and CDR2 are MDHEN and SYDVKM. The CDR3 loop spans 16 amino acids. J was trimmed by 2 bases and V by 6 bases; bases with no gene match: 8. Here the CDR3 reads CASSPWTSGDTDTQYF. CDR3 DNA sequence: TGTGCCAGCAGCCCATGGACTAGCGGTGACACAGATACGCAGTATTTT.

Ten or more counts support this clonotype. CDR3 protein: CASSIQGIAGNTIYF. The CDR3 nucleotides read TGTGCCAGTAGTATACAGGGGATTGCTGGAAACACCATATATTTT. The chain is built from TRBV19 and TRBJ1-3, with a possible D match to TRBD1 (6 bases). Trimming removed 2 bases at V and 2 bases at J, with 10 bases between. CDR3 size: 15 residues. The germline V gene encodes CDR1 LNHDA and CDR2 SQIVND (reference sequence).

This clonotype was seen only a few times. This chain connects TRBV6-1 to TRBJ1-2; D ambiguous. Germline V gives CDR1 MNHNS, CDR2 SASEGT. The CDR3 is 11 amino acids. The V end lost 7 bases, the J end lost 8 bases, and 11 bases lay between the germline ends. Here the CDR3 reads CASIVAYGYTF. CDR3 DNA: TGTGCCAGCATAGTGGCCTACGGCTACACCTTC.

About this clonotype itself: A much larger clone sits a single nucleotide away, making a read error possible. The rearrangement links TRBV11-2 to TRBJ2-5; D is unresolved. Per germline, CDR1 SGHAT and CDR2 FQNNGV. The V and J ends lost 3 bases and 0 bases respectively, with 11 bases between them. The CDR3 length is 15 residues. The CDR3 DNA is TGTGCCAGCAGCTTCGCCCACGGGTACCAAGAGACCCAGTACTTC. This sequence encodes CASSFAHGYQETQYF.

A word on this clonotype: A junction boundary mismatches the germline segment, possibly from a read error. The chain links TRBV7-9 to TRBJ1-1, with 8 nucleotides matching TRBD1. The CDR3 is 14 amino acids. Germline V gene data show CDR1 as SEHNR and CDR2 as FQNEAQ (reference sequence). This chain's CDR3 is CASSPGQANTESFF. The DNA of the CDR3 is TGTGCCAGCAGTCCGGGACAGGCGAACACTGAATCTTTCTTT.